This T cell receptor (beta chain) was recovered during a study of blood T cell repertoires in COVID-19. Per germline, CDR1 SGDLS and CDR2 YYNGEE. The CDR3 length is 15 residues. The V and J ends lost 3 bases and 0 bases respectively, with 12 bases between them. Generated by immunoSEQ multiplex PCR, the TCRdb table keeps only in-frame clones and is missing some. The profile shows approximately 36,000 clones, 74% of them singletons. The sequence was obtained from a man aged 70 or older with COVID-19, enrolled during active disease. J is TRBJ1-2 and V is TRBV9; possible D gene TRBD1, 5 bases. The sequencing sample was made of peripheral blood. The CDR3 sequence: CASSDLGDSNYGYTF. CDR3 sequence (DNA): TGTGCCAGCAGCGACCTAGGGGACTCTAACTATGGCTACACCTTC.